These 32 T cell receptor beta chains originate from one sample sequenced in a study of CD4 T cells in relation to SARS-CoV-2 and coronaviruses. Their antigen targets remain unknown. Assay: immunoSEQ multiplex PCR; the TCRdb copy retains only in-frame clones and omits some. The sample holds under 45,000 clones, approximately 77% seen once. What was sequenced was naive CD4+ T cells from PBMCs, cultured in vitro. As to subset: naive CD4+ T cells isolated by negative enrichment. The origin of the receptors is an adult with COVID-19.

The rearrangement links TRBV6-4 to TRBJ2-3; 7 bases fit TRBD2. This CDR3 is 16 amino acids long. Germline-derived CDR1 and CDR2 are MRHNA and SNTAGT. V lost 3 bases to trimming and J lost 1 base; unmatched junction nucleotides: 7. The CDR3 sequence: CASSEGPSGGTDTQYF. The CDR3, as DNA: TGTGCCAGCAGTGAGGGGCCTAGCGGCGGCACAGATACGCAGTATTTT.

The table lists this clone with a count of one. V and J are TRBV28 and TRBJ2-1, with TRBD1 matching 9 bases. J gave up 10 bases and V 8 bases, and 12 bases lay outside the gene matches. The V gene's germline CDR1 is MDHEN and CDR2 SYDVKM. The CDR3 has 14 residues. CDR3 bases: TGTGCCAGCGGGGGACAGGGACAGGTGTGGGAGCAGTTCTTC. Protein: CASGGQGQVWEQFF.

J is TRBJ2-6 and V is TRBV18, with no clear D. The CDR3 runs 13 residues. CDR1 is KGHSH, CDR2 LQKENI, per germline. The germline V and J ends were trimmed by 3 bases and 1 base, with 1 base remaining between them. CDR3 bases: TGTGCCAGCTCACCGTCTGGGGCCAACGTCCTGACTTTC. It encodes CASSPSGANVLTF.

The V and J genes are TRBV6-5 and TRBJ2-1; D unresolved. Germline-derived CDR1 and CDR2 are MNHEY and SVGAGI. The CDR3 has 13 amino acids. Trimming left V 5 bases short and J 3 bases short, with 8 bases between. The CDR3 nucleotides read TGTGCCAGCAGTCCGGTGGTCTACAATGAGCAGTTCTTC. Protein sequence: CASSPVVYNEQFF.

Written as DNA, the CDR3 is TGCGCCAGCAGCCCGCCCGGGGGTTCCGGGGAGCTGTTTTTT. Its protein is CASSPPGGSGELFF. The J gene is TRBJ2-2, the V gene TRBV5-1; D is perhaps TRBD2 (6 bases). Germline V gene data show CDR1 as SGHRS and CDR2 as YFSETQ. The CDR3 is 14 residues long. Trimming took 4 bases from V and 6 from J, leaving 13 bases between them.

This clone showed up just once. The V call is TRBV28, the J call TRBJ2-7, with a tentative D call TRBD2 (6 bases). The CDR3 has 15 residues. The germline gives CDR1 MDHEN, CDR2 SYDVKM. The V gene lost 2 bases and the J gene lost 3 bases, with 14 bases spanning the gap. CDR3 protein: CASSLGGGRSYEQYF. Here the CDR3 DNA reads TGTGCCAGCAGTTTAGGTGGAGGGCGGAGCTACGAGCAGTACTTC.

V usage is TRBV30 and J usage is TRBJ1-1; D uncertain. This CDR3 has 11 residues. Trimming cost V 0 bases and J 14 bases, with 13 bases left between them. Germline loops: CDR1 GTSNPN, CDR2 SVGIG (reference sequence). The CDR3 loop reads CAWSVRQEAFF. CDR3 in DNA: TGTGCCTGGAGTGTACGGCAGGAGGCGTTCTTT.

J is TRBJ2-5 and V is TRBV25-1; D uncertain. Trimming cost V 3 bases and J 2 bases, with 4 bases left between them. Germline CDR1 MGHDK, CDR2 SYGVNS. The CDR3 loop spans 12 amino acids. The CDR3, as DNA: TGTGCCAGCAGTGAGGATCAAGAGACCCAGTACTTC. It is translated as CASSEDQETQYF.

The chain uses TRBV5-1 and TRBJ2-2; possible D gene TRBD1, 7 bases. This CDR3 has 16 residues. Trimming cost V 1 base and J 4 bases, with 14 bases left between them. Germline CDR1 SGHRS, CDR2 YFSETQ. CDR3 region: CASSLSTGRSTGELFF. CDR3 nucleotide sequence: TGCGCCAGCAGCTTGTCGACAGGGAGGTCCACCGGGGAGCTGTTTTTT.

The rearrangement uses TRBV27 and TRBJ1-2; D uncertain. The germline gives CDR1 MNHEY, CDR2 SMNVEV (reference sequence). The CDR3 has 15 residues. V was cut by 10 bases and J by 6 bases, with 24 bases left in between. CDR3 in DNA: TGTGCCAAACCTGCTTTTCGGGCCGTGTCGAATGGCTACACCTTC. Translation gives CAKPAFRAVSNGYTF.

In its sample, this clone was seen once. The rearrangement links TRBV28 to TRBJ2-7; 8 positions match TRBD2. This CDR3 has 15 residues. Trimming cost V 5 bases and J 6 bases; bases outside gene matches: 12. Germline CDR1 MDHEN, CDR2 SYDVKM. The CDR3 coding sequence is TGTGCCAGCAGTGGACCTCAAGCGGGGGTTTTCGAGCAGTACTTC. Protein product: CASSGPQAGVFEQYF. The complete variable domain, with remaining parts taken from reference TRBV28 and TRBJ2-7, reads DVKVTQSSRYLVKRTGEKVFLECVQDMDHENMFWYRQDPGLGLRLIYFSYDVKMKEKGDIPEGYSVSREKKERFSLILESASTNQTSMYLCASSGPQAGVFEQYFGPGTRLTVT.

The V call is TRBV27, the J call TRBJ2-1, with D possibly being TRBD1 (5 bases). Germline CDR1 reads MNHEY; CDR2 reads SMNVEV (reference sequence). V was cut by 5 bases and J by 1 base, with 12 bases left in between. CDR3 length: 15 residues. The CDR3 is CASSADRPSYNEQFF. The CDR3 nucleotides are TGTGCCAGCAGTGCTGACAGACCTTCCTACAATGAGCAGTTCTTC.

Only one count was recorded for this clone. The chain links TRBV2 to TRBJ2-2; TRBD2 matches at 10 bases. The J segment lost 1 base and the V segment lost 4 bases, leaving 3 bases of the junction unmatched. The CDR3 sequence is 16 residues long. Germline V lookup: CDR1 SNHLY, CDR2 FYNNEI. The CDR3 region has the DNA TGTGCCAGCAGTGTTACTAGCGGGAAGAACACCGGGGAGCTGTTTTTT. Amino acid sequence: CASSVTSGKNTGELFF.

The genes are TRBV28 and TRBJ1-4; 11 positions match TRBD1. J was trimmed by 8 bases and V by 10 bases; bases with no gene match: 12. The CDR3 is made up of 15 amino acids. The germline V gene has CDR1 MDHEN and CDR2 SYDVKM. CDR3 amino acids: CATLPGQGVGEKLFF. The DNA for the CDR3 is TGTGCCACGTTACCGGGACAGGGGGTGGGAGAAAAACTGTTTTTT.

The gene calls are TRBV6-1 and TRBJ2-5; 7 bases are a match to TRBD2. The V and J ends lost 2 bases and 4 bases, in that order; junction bases with no gene match: 10. The CDR3 spans 16 residues. In germline, CDR1 is MNHNS, CDR2 SASEGT. DNA of the CDR3: TGTGCCAGCAGTGAAATCGGCGGGAGAGGTGGAGAGACCCAGTACTTC. Translating it yields CASSEIGGRGGETQYF.

The CDR3 DNA is TGTGCCAGCAGCCGACGGGACAGGAACACCGGGGAGCTGTTTTTT. Translation: CASSRRDRNTGELFF. The chain uses TRBV7-8 and TRBJ2-2, with 7 bases fitting TRBD1. The CDR3 is made up of 15 amino acids. CDR1 and CDR2 from the germline V gene are SGHVS and FQNEAQ. Trimming cost V 5 bases and J 1 base; bases outside gene matches: 4.

The gene calls are TRBV6-5 and TRBJ2-3, with 9 positions matching TRBD2. The ends lost 2 bases at V and 8 bases at J; junction bases unmatched: 8. Germline V CDR1 and CDR2: MNHEY, SVGAGI. This CDR3 comprises 15 residues. CDR3 in DNA: TGTGCCAGCAGTTACGGTCTGACTAGCGGCACTACGCAGTATTTT. Residues: CASSYGLTSGTTQYF.

The chain uses TRBV6-6 and TRBJ2-2; possibly TRBD1 or TRBD2 for D (5 bases each). Trimming removed 6 bases from V and 3 bases from J, with 14 bases in between. Germline loops: CDR1 MNHNY, CDR2 SVGAGI (reference sequence). This CDR3 comprises 15 residues. CDR3: CASSKGPAHTGELFF. As DNA, the CDR3 is TGTGCCAGCAGCAAGGGACCCGCCCACACCGGGGAGCTGTTTTTT.

V gene TRBV5-1 combines with J gene TRBJ2-7, with 8 positions matching TRBD1. Germline V gene sequence: CDR1 SGHRS, CDR2 YFSETQ. With V trimmed by 6 bases and J by 1 base, 9 bases remained unmatched. CDR3 length: 15 residues. The CDR3 loop is CASKPDGQGSYEQYF. The CDR3 DNA sequence: TGCGCCAGCAAGCCCGACGGACAGGGTTCCTACGAGCAGTACTTC.

The chain couples TRBV7-6 to TRBJ2-3; D remains ambiguous. Germline CDR1 is SGHVS and CDR2 is FNYEAQ. The CDR3 contains 11 residues. V lost 3 bases and J lost 4, with 2 bases in between. CDR3 nucleotides: TGTGCCAGCAGCTTGTCAGATACGCAGTATTTT. It translates to CASSLSDTQYF.

The chain carries TRBV7-2 and TRBJ1-1; maybe TRBD1 (5 bases). The germline V and J ends were trimmed by 4 bases and 1 base, with 10 bases remaining between them. Germline V gene sequence: CDR1 SGHTA, CDR2 FQGNSA. CDR3 length equals 14 residues. CDR3 nucleotide sequence: TGTGCCAGCAGCTCCCAGGGACGGAACACTGAAGCTTTCTTT. This codes for CASSSQGRNTEAFF. The complete variable domain, with remaining parts taken from reference TRBV7-2 and TRBJ1-1, reads GAGVSQSPSNKVTEKGKDVELRCDPISGHTALYWYRQSLGQGLEFLIYFQGNSAPDKSGLPSDRFSAERTGGSVSTLTIQRTQQEDSAVYLCASSSQGRNTEAFFGQGTRLTVV.

The chain links TRBV18 to TRBJ1-2; D not certain. Germline-derived CDR1 and CDR2 are KGHSH and LQKENI. Trimming removed 0 bases at V and 4 bases at J, with 12 bases between. The CDR3 sequence is 15 residues long. Here the CDR3 reads CASSPPSQSVYGYTF. CDR3 nucleotide sequence: TGTGCCAGCTCACCACCTTCCCAGTCCGTCTATGGCTACACCTTC.

The J gene is TRBJ2-7, the V gene TRBV5-1; D possibly corresponds to TRBD1 (5 bases). The CDR3 consists of 15 residues. The V end lost 0 bases, the J end lost 0 bases, and 10 bases lay between the germline ends. Germline V CDR1 and CDR2: SGHRS, YFSETQ. The CDR3 here is CASSLGQPLSYEQYF. In DNA, the CDR3 is TGCGCCAGCAGCTTGGGACAGCCTCTCTCCTACGAGCAGTACTTC.

This clone came up once. This chain uses TRBV15 with TRBJ2-3; possibly TRBD1 for D (6 bases). The CDR3 covers 15 residues. V was clipped by 3 bases and J by 4 bases, with 14 bases between them. CDR1 LNHNV and CDR2 YYDKDF come from the germline V gene (reference sequence). CDR3: CATSSGRGVADTQYF. In DNA form, the CDR3 reads TGTGCCACCAGCAGTGGCAGGGGCGTCGCAGATACGCAGTATTTT.

The V and J genes are TRBV9 and TRBJ2-7; D is perhaps TRBD1 (5 bases). Germline assignment: CDR1 SGDLS and CDR2 YYNGEE. The length of the CDR3 is 15 residues. V lost 4 bases to trimming and J lost 2 bases, with 16 bases between them. CDR3 coding DNA: TGTGCCAGCAGCCCCCGTCCAGACAGACCCTACGAGCAGTACTTC. It codes for CASSPRPDRPYEQYF.

This chain uses TRBV28 with TRBJ2-1; tentatively, D is TRBD1 or TRBD2 (5 bases each). V shed 11 bases and J shed 0 bases, with 17 bases lying between them. Germline lookup yields CDR1 MDHEN and CDR2 SYDVKM. The length of the CDR3 is 15 residues. DNA for the CDR3: TGTGCCGCTGTACGCCCAGGGAGCTCCTACAATGAGCAGTTCTTC. Translation: CAAVRPGSSYNEQFF. The full variable domain, with the rest looked up from reference TRBV28 and TRBJ2-1, is DVKVTQSSRYLVKRTGEKVFLECVQDMDHENMFWYRQDPGLGLRLIYFSYDVKMKEKGDIPEGYSVSREKKERFSLILESASTNQTSMYLCAAVRPGSSYNEQFFGPGTRLTVL.

CDR3 in amino acids: CASSLVITSGSLDEQFF. CDR3 sequence (DNA): TGCGCCAGCAGCTTAGTCATTACTAGCGGGAGTCTCGATGAGCAGTTCTTC. The chain links TRBV5-1 to TRBJ2-1; 11 bases match TRBD2. V shed 2 bases and J 8 bases; nucleotides not matched to a gene: 12. Looked up from germline, CDR1 is SGHRS and CDR2 is YFSETQ. CDR3 length: 17 residues.

The rearrangement links TRBV2 to TRBJ2-1; 7 bases fit TRBD2. The CDR3 has 15 residues. Germline V gene data show CDR1 as SNHLY and CDR2 as FYNNEI. V shed 10 bases, J shed 10 bases, and the junction held 19 bases outside the gene matches. CDR3 protein: CATRGQGRAVREQFF. CDR3 nucleotides: TGTGCCACCCGCGGCCAAGGGAGGGCTGTTCGGGAGCAGTTCTTC.

This clone is labeled medium-sized. The V and J genes are TRBV28 and TRBJ1-1; no firm D call. The V gene lost 4 bases and the J gene lost 1 base, with 10 bases spanning the gap. Germline V gene sequence: CDR1 MDHEN, CDR2 SYDVKM. The length of the CDR3 is 14 residues. In DNA, the CDR3 is TGTGCCAGCAGTTCGGCCCACCCGAACACTGAAGCTTTCTTT. It codes for CASSSAHPNTEAFF.

The V and J genes are TRBV6-5 and TRBJ1-6; D gene ambiguous. V was trimmed by 9 bases and J by 5 bases, leaving 14 bases between them. Germline V gene lookup returns CDR1 MNHEY and CDR2 SVGAGI. This CDR3 spans 14 amino acids. The CDR3, as DNA: TGTGCCAGTAATACCGCCGGGAATAATTCACCCCTCCACTTT. Amino acids: CASNTAGNNSPLHF.

This chain uses TRBV24-1 with TRBJ2-7; TRBD2 might be the D (6 bases). Trimming left V 7 bases short and J 6 bases short, with 15 bases between. The length of the CDR3 is 13 residues. Germline lookup yields CDR1 KGHDR and CDR2 SFDVKD. The CDR3 sequence: CATRYGGRREQYF. The CDR3 bases are TGTGCCACCAGATACGGGGGTAGGCGCGAGCAGTACTTC.

The V and J genes are TRBV29-1 and TRBJ2-7; possibly TRBD1 or TRBD2 for D (5 bases each). Trimming removed 3 bases at V and 6 bases at J, with 24 bases between. The CDR3 contains 16 residues. Germline V gene lookup returns CDR1 SQVTM and CDR2 ANQGSEA. The CDR3 nucleotides are TGCAGCGTTGAGGGATTTCCCGGGACGGTTACGCGCGAGCAGTACTTC. Its protein product is CSVEGFPGTVTREQYF.